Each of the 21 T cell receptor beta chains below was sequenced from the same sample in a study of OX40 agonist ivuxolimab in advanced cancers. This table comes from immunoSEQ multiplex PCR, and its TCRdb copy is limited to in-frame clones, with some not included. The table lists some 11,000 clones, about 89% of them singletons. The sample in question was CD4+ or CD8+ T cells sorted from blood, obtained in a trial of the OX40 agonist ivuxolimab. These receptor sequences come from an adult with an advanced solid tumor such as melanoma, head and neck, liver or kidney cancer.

CDR3 sequence: CASSLLPPTYEQYF. The CDR3, as DNA: TGTGCCAGCAGTTTACTCCCGCCTACCTACGAGCAGTACTTC. V and J are TRBV27 and TRBJ2-7; D is ambiguous. This CDR3 is 14 amino acids long. V gave up 2 bases and J gave up 2 bases, with 10 bases separating them. Germline CDR1 is MNHEY and CDR2 is SMNVEV (reference sequence).

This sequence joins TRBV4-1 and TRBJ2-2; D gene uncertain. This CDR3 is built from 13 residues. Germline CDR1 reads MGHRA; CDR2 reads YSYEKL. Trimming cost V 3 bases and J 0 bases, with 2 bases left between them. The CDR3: CASSHPNTGELFF. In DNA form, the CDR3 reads TGCGCCAGCAGCCATCCGAACACCGGGGAGCTGTTTTTT.

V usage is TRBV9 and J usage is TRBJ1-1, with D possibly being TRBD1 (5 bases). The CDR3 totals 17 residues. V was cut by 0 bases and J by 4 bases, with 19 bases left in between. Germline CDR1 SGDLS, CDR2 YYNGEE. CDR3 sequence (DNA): TGTGCCAGCAGCGTAGTATCAGCGTCAGGGTACAGCACTGAAGCTTTCTTT. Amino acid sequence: CASSVVSASGYSTEAFF.

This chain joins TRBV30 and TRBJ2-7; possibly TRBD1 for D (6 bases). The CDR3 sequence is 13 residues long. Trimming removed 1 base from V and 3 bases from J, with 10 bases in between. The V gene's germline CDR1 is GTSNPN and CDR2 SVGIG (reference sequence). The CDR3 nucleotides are TGTGCCTGGAGTGCGGACAGTAACTACGAGCAGTACTTC. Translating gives CAWSADSNYEQYF.

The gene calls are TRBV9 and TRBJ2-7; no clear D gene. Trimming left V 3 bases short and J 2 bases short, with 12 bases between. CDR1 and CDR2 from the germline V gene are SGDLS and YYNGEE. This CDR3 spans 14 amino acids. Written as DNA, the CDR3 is TGTGCCAGCAGCGGGAGAGAATGGCCCTACGAGCAGTACTTC. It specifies CASSGREWPYEQYF.

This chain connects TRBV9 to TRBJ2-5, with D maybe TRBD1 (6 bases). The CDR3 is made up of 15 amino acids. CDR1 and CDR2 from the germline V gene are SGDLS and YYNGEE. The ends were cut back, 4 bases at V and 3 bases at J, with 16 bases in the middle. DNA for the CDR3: TGTGCCAGCAGCTCTAACACAGGGTTTGAAGAGACCCAGTACTTC. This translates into CASSSNTGFEETQYF.

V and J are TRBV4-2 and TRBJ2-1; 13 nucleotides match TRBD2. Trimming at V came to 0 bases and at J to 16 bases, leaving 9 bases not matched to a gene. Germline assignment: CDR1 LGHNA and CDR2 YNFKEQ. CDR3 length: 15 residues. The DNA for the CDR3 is TGTGCCAGCAGCCAAGAACCCCGACTAGCGGGAGGTGTATTCTTC. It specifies CASSQEPRLAGGVFF.

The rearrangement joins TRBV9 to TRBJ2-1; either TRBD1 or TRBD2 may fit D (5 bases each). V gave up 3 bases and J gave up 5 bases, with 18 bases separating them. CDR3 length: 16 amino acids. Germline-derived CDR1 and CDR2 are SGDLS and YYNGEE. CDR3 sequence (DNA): TGTGCCAGCAGCGCCTCGGGGACGGGGCGGAACAATGAGCAGTTCTTC. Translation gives CASSASGTGRNNEQFF.

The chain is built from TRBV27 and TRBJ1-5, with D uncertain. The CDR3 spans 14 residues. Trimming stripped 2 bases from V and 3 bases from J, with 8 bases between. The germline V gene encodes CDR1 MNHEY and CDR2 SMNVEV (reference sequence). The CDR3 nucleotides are TGTGCCAGCAGTTTAAACCCTTCCAATCAGCCCCAGCATTTT. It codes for CASSLNPSNQPQHF.

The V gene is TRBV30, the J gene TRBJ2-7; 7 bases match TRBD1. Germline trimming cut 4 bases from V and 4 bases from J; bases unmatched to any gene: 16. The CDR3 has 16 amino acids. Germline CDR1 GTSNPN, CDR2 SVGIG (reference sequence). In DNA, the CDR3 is TGTGCCTGGACCTCCGGGACAGCGACCTACTCATACGAGCAGTACTTC. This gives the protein CAWTSGTATYSYEQYF.

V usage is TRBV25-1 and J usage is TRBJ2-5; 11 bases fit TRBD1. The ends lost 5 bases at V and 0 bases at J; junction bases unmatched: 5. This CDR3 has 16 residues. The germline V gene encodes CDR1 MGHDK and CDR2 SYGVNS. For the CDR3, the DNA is TGTGCCAGCAGTAAACCGGACAGGGGGCACCAAGAGACCCAGTACTTC. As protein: CASSKPDRGHQETQYF.

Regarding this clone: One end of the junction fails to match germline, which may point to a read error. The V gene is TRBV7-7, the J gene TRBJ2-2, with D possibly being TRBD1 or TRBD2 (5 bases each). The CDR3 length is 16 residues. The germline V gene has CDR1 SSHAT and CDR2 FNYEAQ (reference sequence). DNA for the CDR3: TGTGCTAGCAGCCCAGGGCCCCGTCGGGATACCGGGGAGCTGTTTTTT. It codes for CASSPGPRRDTGELFF.

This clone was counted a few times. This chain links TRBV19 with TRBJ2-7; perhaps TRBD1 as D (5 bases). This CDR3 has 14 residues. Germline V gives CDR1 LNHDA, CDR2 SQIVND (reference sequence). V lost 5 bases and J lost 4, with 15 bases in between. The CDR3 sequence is CASSAYVGLYEQYF. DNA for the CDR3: TGTGCCAGTAGTGCCTACGTGGGGCTATACGAGCAGTACTTC.

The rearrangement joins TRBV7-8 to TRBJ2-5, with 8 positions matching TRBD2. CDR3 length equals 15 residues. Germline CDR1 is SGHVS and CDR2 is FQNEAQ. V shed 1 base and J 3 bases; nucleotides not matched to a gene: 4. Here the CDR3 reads CASSLEAGEEETQYF. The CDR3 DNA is TGTGCCAGCAGCTTAGAAGCGGGAGAGGAAGAGACCCAGTACTTC.

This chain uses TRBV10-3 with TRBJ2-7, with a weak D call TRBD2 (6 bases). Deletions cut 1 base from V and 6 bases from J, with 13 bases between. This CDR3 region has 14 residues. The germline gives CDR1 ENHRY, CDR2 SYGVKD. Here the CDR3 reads CAISEFLSEGEQYF. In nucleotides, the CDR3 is TGTGCCATCAGTGAGTTCCTCTCGGAGGGCGAGCAGTACTTC.

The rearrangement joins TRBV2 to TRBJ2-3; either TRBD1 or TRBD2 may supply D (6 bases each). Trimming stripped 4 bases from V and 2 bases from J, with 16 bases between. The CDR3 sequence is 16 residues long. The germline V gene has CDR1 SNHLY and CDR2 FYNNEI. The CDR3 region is CASSGLGGTHTDTQYF. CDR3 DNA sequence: TGTGCCAGCAGTGGGTTGGGGGGCACCCACACAGATACGCAGTATTTT.

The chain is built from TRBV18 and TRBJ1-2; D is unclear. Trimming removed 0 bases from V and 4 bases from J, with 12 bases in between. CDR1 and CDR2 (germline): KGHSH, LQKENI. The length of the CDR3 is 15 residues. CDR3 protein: CASSPPVDTGYGYTF. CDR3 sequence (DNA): TGTGCCAGCTCACCACCGGTTGACACGGGCTATGGCTACACCTTC.

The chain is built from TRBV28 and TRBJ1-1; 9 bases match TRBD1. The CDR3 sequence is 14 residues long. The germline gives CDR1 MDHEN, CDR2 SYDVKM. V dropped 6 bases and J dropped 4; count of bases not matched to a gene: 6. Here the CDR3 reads CASSTTGGFTEAFF. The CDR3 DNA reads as TGTGCCAGCAGCACCACAGGGGGCTTCACTGAAGCTTTCTTT.

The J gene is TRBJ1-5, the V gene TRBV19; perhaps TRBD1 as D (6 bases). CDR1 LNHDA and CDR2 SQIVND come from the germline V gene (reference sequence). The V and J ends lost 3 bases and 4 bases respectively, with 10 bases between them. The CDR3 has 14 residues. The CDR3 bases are TGTGCCAGTAGTATCCAGGGGTGGAATCAGCCCCAGCATTTT. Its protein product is CASSIQGWNQPQHF.

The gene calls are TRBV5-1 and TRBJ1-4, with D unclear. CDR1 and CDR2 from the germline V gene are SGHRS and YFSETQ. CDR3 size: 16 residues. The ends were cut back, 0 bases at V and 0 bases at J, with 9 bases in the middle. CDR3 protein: CASSLGTTATNEKLFF. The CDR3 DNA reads TGCGCCAGCAGCTTGGGGACCACAGCAACTAATGAAAAACTGTTTTTT.

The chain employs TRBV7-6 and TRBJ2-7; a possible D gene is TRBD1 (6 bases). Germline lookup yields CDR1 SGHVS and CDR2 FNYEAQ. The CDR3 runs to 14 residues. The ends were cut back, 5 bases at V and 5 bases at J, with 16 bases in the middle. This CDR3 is CASSHRDKIDEQYF. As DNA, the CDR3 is TGTGCCAGCAGCCACCGGGACAAGATCGACGAGCAGTACTTC.